One sample yielded the 4 T cell receptor beta chains listed below, sequenced in a study of blood T cell repertoires in COVID-19. The method was immunoSEQ multiplex PCR; TCRdb's version includes in-frame clones alone and lacks a portion of them. The sample carries roughly 93,000 clones, 80% to 90% recorded once. The material sequenced was peripheral blood. Receptor source: a man aged 45-65 years with acute or convalescent COVID-19.

The V gene is TRBV11-2, the J gene TRBJ1-2; 7 nucleotides line up with TRBD1. Per the germline V gene, CDR1 is SGHAT and CDR2 is FQNNGV. The CDR3 is 13 amino acids. Trimming at V came to 6 bases and at J to 6 bases, leaving 7 bases not matched to a gene. CDR3 DNA: TGTGCCAGCAGAAGACAGGGTGGCGATGGCTACACCTTC. Amino acid sequence: CASRRQGGDGYTF.

J is TRBJ2-3 and V is TRBV7-9; D not resolved. In germline, CDR1 is SEHNR, CDR2 FQNEAQ (reference sequence). V was cut by 5 bases and J by 2 bases, with 2 bases left in between. The CDR3 loop spans 11 amino acids. CDR3 protein: CASSLTDTQYF. CDR3 DNA sequence: TGTGCCAGCAGCCTCACAGATACGCAGTATTTT.

This clone was picked up a small number of times. The chain has TRBV10-3 and TRBJ1-3; 8 bases agree with TRBD1. This CDR3 has 16 residues. Germline V gene sequence: CDR1 ENHRY, CDR2 SYGVKD. J lost 0 bases, V lost 6 bases, and 7 bases had no gene match. CDR3 DNA sequence: TGTGCCATCAGCCGGGACAGGACTAGCTCTGGAAACACCATATATTTT. Protein: CAISRDRTSSGNTIYF.

The chain links TRBV6-1 to TRBJ1-3; perhaps TRBD1 as D (5 bases). The CDR3 runs to 16 residues. Germline assignment: CDR1 MNHNS and CDR2 SASEGT. V was trimmed by 0 bases and J by 3 bases, leaving 12 bases between them. The DNA for the CDR3 is TGTGCCAGCAGTGAAGCGTCCCAGGGAGGTGGAAACACCATATATTTT. Translating it yields CASSEASQGGGNTIYF.